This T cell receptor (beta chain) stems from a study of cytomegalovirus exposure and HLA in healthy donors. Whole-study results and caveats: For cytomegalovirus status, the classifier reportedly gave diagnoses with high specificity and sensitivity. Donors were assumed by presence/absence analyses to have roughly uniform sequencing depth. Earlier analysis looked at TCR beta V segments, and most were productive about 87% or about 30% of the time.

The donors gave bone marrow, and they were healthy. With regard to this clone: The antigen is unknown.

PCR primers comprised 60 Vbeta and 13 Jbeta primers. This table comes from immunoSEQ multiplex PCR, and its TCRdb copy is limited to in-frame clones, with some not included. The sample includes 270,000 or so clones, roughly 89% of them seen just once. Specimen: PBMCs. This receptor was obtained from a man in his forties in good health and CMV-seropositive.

DNA for the CDR3: TGTGCCAGCAGCTTGTGGGGACAGTCCTATGGCTACACCTTC. The encoded protein is CASSLWGQSYGYTF. This sequence joins TRBV5-5 and TRBJ1-2; 7 nucleotides align to TRBD1. In germline, CDR1 is SGHKS, CDR2 YYEKEE (reference sequence). The CDR3 contains 14 residues. Germline trimming cut 1 base from V and 4 bases from J; bases unmatched to any gene: 4.